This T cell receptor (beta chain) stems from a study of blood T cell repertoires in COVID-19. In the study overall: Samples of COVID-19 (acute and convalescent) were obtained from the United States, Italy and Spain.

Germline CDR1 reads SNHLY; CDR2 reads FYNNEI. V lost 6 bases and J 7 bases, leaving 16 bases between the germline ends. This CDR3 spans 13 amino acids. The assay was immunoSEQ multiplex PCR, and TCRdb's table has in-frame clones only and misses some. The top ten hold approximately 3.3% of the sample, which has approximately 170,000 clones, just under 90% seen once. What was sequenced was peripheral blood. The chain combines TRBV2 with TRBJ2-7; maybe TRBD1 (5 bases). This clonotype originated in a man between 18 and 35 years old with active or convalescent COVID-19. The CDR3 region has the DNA TGTGCCAGCAGCCAGGGATGGGCCGGTGAGCAGTACTTC. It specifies CASSQGWAGEQYF. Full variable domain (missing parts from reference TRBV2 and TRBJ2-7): EPEVTQTPSHQVTQMGQEVILRCVPISNHLYFYWYRQILGQKVEFLVSFYNNEISEKSEIFDDQFSVERPDGSNFTLKIRSTKLEDSAMYFCASSQGWAGEQYFGPGTRLTVT.